This TCR beta chain was obtained from a study of T-cell reconstitution after alpha-beta-depleted transplantation in children. Overall study findings and caveats: Several hundred expanded graft clones reportedly gave rise to the alpha-beta T cells present about two months after transplant. One year after transplant, T-cell counts and diversity came mostly from newly produced T cells. TCRbeta diversity was high at day 60 in some patients (a result of surviving recipient T cells and thymic progenitors).

This CDR3 has 15 amino acids. V was pared by 1 base and J by 3 bases, with 5 bases of the junction left unmatched. The germline CDR1 and CDR2 sequences are SEHNR and FQNEAQ (reference sequence). This clonotype showed up many times. Antigen unknown. During its preparation, the TCRbeta library received unique molecular identifiers. TCRdb passed the PCR reads through MiXCR, listing each CDR3 protein once. The sample contains 150,000 to 200,000 distinct CDR3 sequences, 6.3% of which appear only once. This chain connects TRBV7-9 to TRBJ1-2, with 7 bases identical to TRBD1. The sequenced sample was PBMCs, obtained before TCRalphabeta/CD19-depleted stem cell transplant. The sequence was collected from a girl under three years old with combined immunodeficiency, due to receive a stem cell transplant. CDR3 region: CASSLGDRPYYGYTF. In nucleotides, the CDR3 is TGTGCCAGCAGCTTAGGGGACAGACCCTACTATGGCTACACCTTC.